One T cell receptor (beta chain) is described in this entry. The authors' processing: It was from reference gene primer amplification that nucleated cell counts were estimated. The table came from immunoSEQ multiplex PCR; TCRdb's copy has only in-frame clones and leaves some out. V and J calls and clone size are copied from that table; D and trimming were computed from the DNA. The data show over 150,000 clones, 80% to 90% seen once. Cohorts were assigned according to the clinical history that participants reported. The study counted Cohort 3 donors as recovered given two negative PCRs, clearance, or symptom resolution. The data are from a study of blood T cell repertoires in COVID-19. The material sequenced was PBMCs or T cells enriched from blood (not recorded which). The sequence came from a man aged 40-50 years who had recovered from COVID-19.

This CDR3 is CASSQDPFFRGAFF. In nucleotides, the CDR3 is TGCGCCAGCAGCCAAGATCCCTTCTTTAGGGGAGCTTTCTTT. The gene calls are TRBV4-3 and TRBJ1-1, with a possible D match to TRBD1 (5 bases). The CDR3 extends over 14 amino acids. Deletions cut 0 bases from V and 10 bases from J, with 15 bases between. Germline-derived CDR1 and CDR2 are LGHNA and YSLEER.